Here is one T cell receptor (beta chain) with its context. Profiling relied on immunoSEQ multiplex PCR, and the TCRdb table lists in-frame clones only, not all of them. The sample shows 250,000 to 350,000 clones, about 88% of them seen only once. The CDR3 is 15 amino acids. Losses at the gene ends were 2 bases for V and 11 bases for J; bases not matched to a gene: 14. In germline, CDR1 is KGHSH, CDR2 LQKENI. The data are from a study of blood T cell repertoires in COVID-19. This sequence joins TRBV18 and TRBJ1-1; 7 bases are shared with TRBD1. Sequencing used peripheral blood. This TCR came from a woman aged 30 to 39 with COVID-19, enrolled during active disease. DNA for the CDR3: TGTGCCAGCTCACCAGGGGCCGTGAAGGGGGCATTGGCTTTCTTT. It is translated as CASSPGAVKGALAFF. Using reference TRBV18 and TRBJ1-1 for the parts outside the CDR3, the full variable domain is NAGVMQNPRHLVRRRGQEARLRCSPMKGHSHVYWYRQLPEEGLKFMVYLQKENIIDESGMPKERFSAEFPKEGPSILRIQQVVRGDSAAYFCASSPGAVKGALAFFGQGTRLTVV.